Shown below are 29 T cell receptor beta chains from a single sample sequenced in a study of patients and donors after allogeneic stem cell transplantation. TCRdb reprocessed the RT-PCR reads with MiXCR, giving one entry per CDR3 protein. This table holds approximately 57,000 distinct CDR3 sequences, about an eighth found once. Source material: blood, either unsorted or a sorted T cell fraction (not recorded which). The receptors shown here come from a human donor who was either an allogeneic HSCT recipient or a stem cell or donor lymphocyte infusion donor (not recorded which). It is not recorded whose cells these are; they may come from a transplant donor.

The gene calls are TRBV29-1 and TRBJ2-2; no firm D call. In germline, CDR1 is SQVTM, CDR2 ANQGSEA. The V end lost 6 bases, the J end lost 6 bases, and 17 bases lay between the germline ends. The CDR3 has 14 amino acids. The CDR3: CSVRGPEGAGELFF. The CDR3 nucleotides are TGCAGCGTCCGTGGGCCAGAAGGTGCCGGGGAGCTGTTTTTT.

This clonotype was detected a few times. The genes are TRBV20-1 and TRBJ1-6; 7 nucleotides align to TRBD1. The CDR3 runs 15 residues. J gave up 11 bases and V 5 bases, and 15 bases lay outside the gene matches. Germline loops: CDR1 DFQATT, CDR2 SNEGSKA (reference sequence). CDR3 sequence reads: CSAVNRGQAWPPLHF. In DNA, the CDR3 is TGCAGTGCTGTAAACAGGGGCCAGGCGTGGCCACCCCTCCACTTT.

This clonotype was counted between two and nine times. V is TRBV20-1 and J is TRBJ2-7; TRBD2 matches 7 bases. CDR1 is DFQATT and CDR2 is SNEGSKA in the germline V gene (reference sequence). This CDR3 is built from 13 residues. After removal of 5 bases from V and 7 bases from J, the junction contained 11 bases not matched to a gene. DNA of the CDR3: TGCAGTGCTTGCAGCGGGACGCGTTGTGAGCAGTACTTC. Protein sequence: CSACSGTRCEQYF.

This clonotype has a handful of counts. This chain joins TRBV29-1 and TRBJ2-7; tentative D call: TRBD2 (6 bases). The V gene's germline CDR1 is SQVTM and CDR2 ANQGSEA. The CDR3 loop spans 13 amino acids. V lost 0 bases and J 2 bases, leaving 8 bases between the germline ends. For the CDR3, the DNA is TGCAGCGTTGAAGATCGGACTACCTACGAGCAGTACTTC. Its protein product is CSVEDRTTYEQYF.

This clonotype was found many times. The rearrangement uses TRBV5-1 and TRBJ1-1; D is perhaps TRBD1 (6 bases). Germline-derived CDR1 and CDR2 are SGHRS and YFSETQ. Trimming removed 0 bases at V and 2 bases at J, with 14 bases between. This CDR3 spans 16 amino acids. CDR3 in amino acids: CASSLAKGGYNTEAFF. CDR3 in DNA: TGCGCCAGCAGCTTGGCCAAGGGGGGATACAACACTGAAGCTTTCTTT.

This clonotype was recorded a few times. The CDR3 DNA reads as TGTGCCGTCCCCCTAGCCGGTAATGAGCAGTTCTTC. As protein: CAVPLAGNEQFF. This sequence joins TRBV15 and TRBJ2-1; D possibly corresponds to TRBD2 (5 bases). Looked up from germline, CDR1 is LNHNV and CDR2 is YYDKDF (reference sequence). The CDR3 length is 12 residues. V lost 11 bases to trimming and J lost 7 bases, with 15 bases between them.

This chain uses TRBV18 with TRBJ2-5, with TRBD2 matching 8 bases. The CDR3 length is 16 residues. V was clipped by 6 bases and J by 1 base; unmatched bases: 10. Germline CDR1 reads KGHSH; CDR2 reads LQKENI. The CDR3: CASSNNSGNSQETQYF. CDR3 DNA sequence: TGTGCCAGCTCGAACAATAGCGGGAACTCCCAAGAGACCCAGTACTTC.

This clonotype was seen many times. The chain is built from TRBV6-5 and TRBJ1-4; a weak D match, TRBD1 (5 bases). CDR3 length equals 18 residues. Between the trimmed V and J ends, which lost 4 bases and 6 bases, there was a span of 24 bases. Per germline, CDR1 MNHEY and CDR2 SVGAGI. In DNA, the CDR3 is TGTGCCAGCAGTTTCTTTTACGAACCGGGACTCCAGGATGAAAAACTGTTTTTT. Protein: CASSFFYEPGLQDEKLFF.

CDR3: CASSIRGEITDTQYF. CDR3 DNA: TGTGCCAGCAGCATCCGGGGGGAGATCACAGATACGCAGTATTTT. The chain couples TRBV9 to TRBJ2-3; TRBD2 agrees at 7 bases. V gave up 4 bases and J gave up 2 bases; unmatched junction bases: 7. The V gene's germline CDR1 is SGDLS and CDR2 YYNGEE. The CDR3 spans 15 residues.

The chain employs TRBV19 and TRBJ1-2; D unclear. Looked up from germline, CDR1 is LNHDA and CDR2 is SQIVND (reference sequence). Trimming took off 6 bases at V and 9 bases at J, with 17 bases between the two ends. This CDR3 contains 13 residues. CDR3 amino acids: CASSPLQGPRYTF. CDR3 coding DNA: TGTGCCAGTAGCCCCCTACAAGGGCCCCGCTACACCTTC.

The table lists this clonotype with many counts. The chain uses TRBV5-1 and TRBJ1-1; 8 bases fit TRBD1. V was pared by 3 bases and J by 7 bases, with 8 bases of the junction left unmatched. There are 14 residues in the CDR3. Germline CDR1 reads SGHRS; CDR2 reads YFSETQ. This chain's CDR3 is CASSSRTGRYEAFF. The DNA of the CDR3 is TGCGCCAGCAGCTCCCGGACAGGGCGGTATGAAGCTTTCTTT.

This clonotype was seen at least ten times. V usage is TRBV10-3 and J usage is TRBJ1-1, with TRBD1 as a possible D gene (5 bases). V lost 6 bases, J lost 0 bases, and 23 bases lay in between. The germline V gene has CDR1 ENHRY and CDR2 SYGVKD. The CDR3 is made up of 18 amino acids. The CDR3 sequence: CAISHPQYTTGMNTEAFF. In nucleotides, the CDR3 is TGTGCCATCAGCCATCCCCAATACACTACAGGTATGAACACTGAAGCTTTCTTT.

This clonotype was detected ten times or more. The CDR3 region is CASSLRVGEGYTF. Here the CDR3 DNA reads TGTGCCAGCAGTTTGCGGGTAGGAGAAGGCTACACCTTC. This sequence joins TRBV12-3 or TRBV12-4 and TRBJ1-2; D remains unclear. CDR3 length: 13 residues. V was pared by 3 bases and J by 8 bases, with 13 bases between.

This clonotype was recorded a few times. The V call is TRBV5-1, the J call TRBJ2-7; 8 nucleotides match TRBD1. V was pared by 2 bases and J by 1 base, with 2 bases of the junction left unmatched. Germline CDR1 SGHRS, CDR2 YFSETQ. The CDR3 is made up of 14 amino acids. The CDR3 sequence is CASSFDRGSYEQYF. The CDR3 nucleotides are TGCGCCAGCAGCTTTGACAGGGGTTCCTACGAGCAGTACTTC.

V is TRBV10-1 and J is TRBJ2-1; 14 bases are a match to TRBD2. CDR1 and CDR2 (germline): WNHNN, SYGVQD (reference sequence). The V segment lost 0 bases and the J segment 8 bases; nucleotides outside the gene matches: 3. CDR3 size: 16 residues. CDR3 sequence (DNA): TGCGCCAGCAGTGAGTCAGGGACTAGCGGGAGACATGAGCAGTTCTTC. Translating it yields CASSESGTSGRHEQFF.

This clonotype has ten or more counts. The V gene is TRBV3-1, the J gene TRBJ1-2; no reliable D call. The V end lost 0 bases, the J end lost 4 bases, and 18 bases lay between the germline ends. The CDR3 extends over 17 amino acids. The germline V gene encodes CDR1 LGHDT and CDR2 YNNKEL (reference sequence). Here the CDR3 reads CASSQDQADARVYGYTF. The CDR3 DNA is TGTGCCAGCAGCCAAGATCAGGCGGACGCACGAGTCTATGGCTACACCTTC.

This clonotype was recorded a few times. The CDR3 is CASSPLGQGAKNIQYF. The CDR3 DNA is TGTGCCAGCTCACCACTGGGACAGGGGGCCAAAAACATTCAGTACTTC. The chain joins TRBV18 to TRBJ2-4, with TRBD1 matching over 10 bases. V gave up 1 base and J gave up 1 base; unmatched junction bases: 1. Germline V gene data show CDR1 as KGHSH and CDR2 as LQKENI. The CDR3 extends over 16 amino acids.

The rearrangement links TRBV20-1 to TRBJ2-7; TRBD2 agrees at 13 bases. The CDR3 spans 14 residues. J gave up 1 base and V 6 bases, and 3 bases lay outside the gene matches. Germline assignment: CDR1 DFQATT and CDR2 SNEGSKA (reference sequence). This CDR3 reads CSAKGLAGSYEQYF. The DNA of the CDR3 is TGCAGTGCAAAGGGACTAGCGGGGTCCTACGAGCAGTACTTC.

The V and J genes are TRBV5-1 and TRBJ1-2; 8 bases line up with TRBD1. J gave up 4 bases and V 4 bases, and 18 bases lay outside the gene matches. CDR3 length: 18 amino acids. Germline V gene sequence: CDR1 SGHRS, CDR2 YFSETQ. In DNA form, the CDR3 reads TGCGCCAGCAGCCAAGGACAGGGAGGAATCCTACGCTTCTATGGCTACACCTTC. This translates into CASSQGQGGILRFYGYTF.

This clonotype occurred a few times. This chain joins TRBV2 and TRBJ2-7; TRBD2 matches at 13 bases. The germline V gene encodes CDR1 SNHLY and CDR2 FYNNEI. CDR3 length equals 16 residues. The J segment lost 0 bases and the V segment lost 8 bases, leaving 7 bases of the junction unmatched. In nucleotides, the CDR3 is TGTGCCAGCGTGCGCCGGACTAGCGGGAGCTCCTACGAGCAGTACTTC. This translates into CASVRRTSGSSYEQYF.

The genes are TRBV6-1 and TRBJ1-4, with 7 positions matching TRBD1. Per the germline V gene, CDR1 is MNHNS and CDR2 is SASEGT. Losses at the gene ends were 2 bases for V and 8 bases for J; bases not matched to a gene: 14. CDR3 length equals 17 residues. This CDR3 reads CASSEYIGTEGNEKLFF. In nucleotides, the CDR3 is TGTGCCAGCAGTGAATATATCGGGACAGAAGGAAACGAAAAACTGTTTTTT.

V gene TRBV5-6 combines with J gene TRBJ2-2; the D is unclear. The CDR3 is 16 amino acids. Trimming took 0 bases from V and 4 from J, leaving 13 bases between them. Germline assignment: CDR1 SGHDT and CDR2 YYEEEE. In DNA, the CDR3 is TGTGCCAGCAGCTTGGCCTTTCAGCTATCCACCGGGGAGCTGTTTTTT. Amino acids: CASSLAFQLSTGELFF.

This clonotype was observed a few times. This chain joins TRBV20-1 and TRBJ2-7; TRBD1 agrees at 7 bases. CDR1 is DFQATT, CDR2 SNEGSKA, per germline (reference sequence). V trimming: 0 bases; J trimming: 0 bases; junction bases outside the gene matches: 8. This CDR3 has 16 residues. The CDR3 loop is CSARDTGVESSYEQYF. DNA for the CDR3: TGCAGTGCTAGAGATACAGGGGTGGAATCCTCCTACGAGCAGTACTTC.

This clonotype was detected ten times or more. The rearrangement uses TRBV6-5 and TRBJ1-4, with a weak D call TRBD1 (5 bases). The germline gives CDR1 MNHEY, CDR2 SVGAGI. This CDR3 comprises 15 residues. Trimming took off 4 bases at V and 3 bases at J, with 12 bases between the two ends. CDR3 protein: CASSSGGSANEKLFF. The CDR3 DNA reads as TGTGCCAGCAGTTCCGGGGGTTCGGCTAATGAAAAACTGTTTTTT.

V usage is TRBV18 and J usage is TRBJ2-1; D is perhaps TRBD2 (5 bases). The V and J ends lost 3 bases and 6 bases respectively, with 15 bases between them. Germline CDR1 KGHSH, CDR2 LQKENI. The CDR3 is 15 amino acids. The chain's CDR3 is CASSPGPGRANEQFF. The CDR3, as DNA: TGTGCCAGCTCACCCGGGCCGGGAAGGGCCAATGAGCAGTTCTTC. The variable domain in full, with the rest retrieved from reference TRBV18 and TRBJ2-1, is NAGVMQNPRHLVRRRGQEARLRCSPMKGHSHVYWYRQLPEEGLKFMVYLQKENIIDESGMPKERFSAEFPKEGPSILRIQQVVRGDSAAYFCASSPGPGRANEQFFGPGTRLTVL.

This clonotype turned up a few times. This chain uses TRBV29-1 with TRBJ2-2; 13 bases map to TRBD2. With V trimmed by 7 bases and J by 6 bases, 5 bases remained unmatched. Germline V gene sequence: CDR1 SQVTM, CDR2 ANQGSEA. This CDR3 is built from 14 residues. The CDR3 DNA sequence: TGCAGCGCAAGGACTAGCGGGAGTGCCGGGGAGCTGTTTTTT. Translated, it gives CSARTSGSAGELFF.

The chain has TRBV24-1 and TRBJ2-2; 8 positions agree with TRBD2. Germline V lookup: CDR1 KGHDR, CDR2 SFDVKD. With V trimmed by 4 bases and J by 5 bases, 8 bases remained unmatched. This CDR3 has 16 residues. CDR3 region: CATSELAALETGELFF. The CDR3 DNA reads TGTGCCACCAGTGAACTAGCGGCCCTGGAAACCGGGGAGCTGTTTTTT.

This clonotype was recorded many times. The V call is TRBV27, the J call TRBJ1-1; weak D call: TRBD1 (5 bases). The CDR3 is made up of 14 amino acids. Germline V gene sequence: CDR1 MNHEY, CDR2 SMNVEV (reference sequence). V lost 1 base and J 5 bases, leaving 11 bases between the germline ends. The CDR3 DNA sequence: TGTGCCAGCAGTTTATTCCCGGGGGGAACTGAAGCTTTCTTT. Its translation is CASSLFPGGTEAFF.

The chain couples TRBV5-1 to TRBJ2-1; 8 nucleotides agree with TRBD2. Per germline, CDR1 SGHRS and CDR2 YFSETQ. The junction had 15 bases not matched to a gene; V was cut back by 5 bases and J by 8 bases. This CDR3 spans 16 amino acids. In DNA, the CDR3 is TGCGCCAGCAGAAATAGGTTAGCGGGAAATGGTTATGAGCAGTTCTTC. Translation gives CASRNRLAGNGYEQFF.